One sample yielded the 6 T cell receptor beta chains listed below, sequenced in a study of cytomegalovirus exposure and HLA in healthy donors. PCR employed 60 Vbeta and 13 Jbeta primers. Sequencing used immunoSEQ multiplex PCR; TCRdb keeps in-frame clones, though not all of them. The repertoire holds about 150,000 clones, with 65% to 90% as singletons. The sample consisted of PBMCs. These TCRs come from a woman in her forties or fifties in good health and CMV-seropositive.

The chain recombines TRBV7-2 with TRBJ2-6; D possibly corresponds to TRBD2 (6 bases). V dropped 1 base and J dropped 2 bases, with 6 bases sitting between them. CDR1 and CDR2 (germline): SGHTA, FQGNSA. This CDR3 region has 15 residues. For the CDR3, the DNA is TGTGCCAGCAGCTTAGGGGGGGCTGGGGCCAACGTCCTGACTTTC. The encoded protein is CASSLGGAGANVLTF. The complete variable domain, with remaining parts taken from reference TRBV7-2 and TRBJ2-6, reads GAGVSQSPSNKVTEKGKDVELRCDPISGHTALYWYRQSLGQGLEFLIYFQGNSAPDKSGLPSDRFSAERTGGSVSTLTIQRTQQEDSAVYLCASSLGGAGANVLTFGAGSRLTVL.

This clone was found a few times. This chain connects TRBV5-6 to TRBJ1-1; 7 nucleotides align to TRBD1. Losses at the gene ends were 2 bases for V and 8 bases for J; bases not matched to a gene: 9. In germline, CDR1 is SGHDT, CDR2 YYEEEE. CDR3 length equals 14 residues. CDR3 bases: TGTGCCAGCAGCTTACAGGGGTCTCGGTTGGAAGCTTTCTTT. Protein: CASSLQGSRLEAFF.

This clone was recorded once. J is TRBJ1-2 and V is TRBV7-8; 8 nucleotides match TRBD1. Germline CDR1 reads SGHVS; CDR2 reads FQNEAQ. The length of the CDR3 is 14 residues. After removal of 5 bases from V and 6 bases from J, the junction contained 8 bases not matched to a gene. CDR3 loop: CASSAITGGHGYTF. As DNA, the CDR3 is TGTGCCAGCAGCGCAATAACAGGGGGGCATGGCTACACCTTC.

The rearrangement uses TRBV12-5 and TRBJ1-1, with 10 bases that match TRBD1. Germline trimming cut 5 bases from V and 1 base from J; bases unmatched to any gene: 4. Germline-derived CDR1 and CDR2 are LGHNT and FRNRAP. The CDR3 is 15 residues long. CDR3 DNA: TGTGCTAGTGGTACTCGGGACAGGGGGAACACTGAAGCTTTCTTT. Its translation: CASGTRDRGNTEAFF. Full variable domain (missing parts from reference TRBV12-5 and TRBJ1-1): DARVTQTPRHKVTEMGQEVTMRCQPILGHNTVFWYRQTMMQGLELLAYFRNRAPLDDSGMPKDRFSAEMPDATLATLKIQPSEPRDSAVYFCASGTRDRGNTEAFFGQGTRLTVV.

V and J are TRBV27 and TRBJ2-1, with D uncertain. V was cut by 2 bases and J by 4 bases, with 6 bases left in between. In germline, CDR1 is MNHEY, CDR2 SMNVEV (reference sequence). The CDR3 has 13 amino acids. The CDR3 here is CASSLGGYNEQFF. In DNA, the CDR3 is TGTGCCAGCAGTTTAGGCGGTTACAATGAGCAGTTCTTC.

V usage is TRBV7-2 and J usage is TRBJ1-2; tentatively, D is TRBD1 (6 bases). Deletions cut 5 bases from V and 7 bases from J, with 14 bases between. Germline CDR1 and CDR2: SGHTA and FQGNSA. This CDR3 has 13 amino acids. Here the CDR3 DNA reads TGTGCCAGCAGCAAAGAACAGGGTTTTGGCTACACCTTC. Its protein product is CASSKEQGFGYTF.